The present T cell receptor beta chain was sequenced within a study of T cells in Graves' hyperthyroidism and ophthalmopathy. Amplification of TCR beta CDR3 regions used RNA as the template. TCR CDR3 regions were first amplified by RT-PCR with HTBI primers. MiXCR was run by TCRdb on the multiplex PCR reads, yielding one entry per CDR3 protein. There are 400,000 to 600,000 distinct CDR3 sequences in the sample; approximately 16% occur only once, and 25% to 30% lies in the top ten. Clinical symptoms, serum thyroxine, TRAb, thyroid ultrasound and orbital computed tomography established diagnosis. V trimming: 6 bases; J trimming: 3 bases; junction bases outside the gene matches: 11. The CDR3 extends over 16 amino acids. Germline values: CDR1 MNHNS, CDR2 SASEGT.

This rearrangement joins TRBV6-1 to TRBJ2-7; 10 bases are a match to TRBD1. Sequenced material: blood. The TCR sequence derives from a woman under 40 with Graves' ophthalmopathy. The CDR3 bases are TGTGCCAGCAGGCGTCGACAGGGGGCGGCCCTCTACGAGCAGTACTTC. Its protein product is CASRRRQGAALYEQYF.